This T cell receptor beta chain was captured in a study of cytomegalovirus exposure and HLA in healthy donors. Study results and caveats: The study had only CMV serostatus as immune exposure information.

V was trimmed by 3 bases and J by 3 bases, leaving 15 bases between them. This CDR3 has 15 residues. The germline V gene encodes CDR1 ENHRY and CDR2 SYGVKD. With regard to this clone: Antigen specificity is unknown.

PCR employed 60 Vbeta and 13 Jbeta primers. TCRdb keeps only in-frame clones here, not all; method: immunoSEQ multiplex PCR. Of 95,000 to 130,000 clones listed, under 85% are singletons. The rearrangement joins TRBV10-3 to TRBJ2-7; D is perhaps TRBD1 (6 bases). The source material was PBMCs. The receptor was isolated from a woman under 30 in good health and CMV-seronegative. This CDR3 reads CAISDLMGHSYEQYF. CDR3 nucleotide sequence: TGTGCCATCAGTGACCTCATGGGACATAGCTACGAGCAGTACTTC.